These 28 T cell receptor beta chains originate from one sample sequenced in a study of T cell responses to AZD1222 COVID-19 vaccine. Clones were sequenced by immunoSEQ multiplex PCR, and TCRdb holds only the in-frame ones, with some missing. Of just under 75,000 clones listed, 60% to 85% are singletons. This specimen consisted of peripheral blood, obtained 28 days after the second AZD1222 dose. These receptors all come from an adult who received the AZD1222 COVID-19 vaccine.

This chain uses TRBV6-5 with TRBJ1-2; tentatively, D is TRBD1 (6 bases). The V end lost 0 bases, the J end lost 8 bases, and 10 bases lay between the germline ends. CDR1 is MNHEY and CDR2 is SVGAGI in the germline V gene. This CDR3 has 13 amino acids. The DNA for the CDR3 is TGTGCCAGCAGTTACTCGACAGGAATCGGCTACACCTTC. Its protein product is CASSYSTGIGYTF.

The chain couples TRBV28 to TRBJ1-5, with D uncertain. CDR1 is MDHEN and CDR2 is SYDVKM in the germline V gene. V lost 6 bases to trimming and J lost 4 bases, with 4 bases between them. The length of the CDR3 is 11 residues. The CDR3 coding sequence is TGTGCCAGCAGCGTTAATCAGCCCCAGCATTTT. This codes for CASSVNQPQHF.

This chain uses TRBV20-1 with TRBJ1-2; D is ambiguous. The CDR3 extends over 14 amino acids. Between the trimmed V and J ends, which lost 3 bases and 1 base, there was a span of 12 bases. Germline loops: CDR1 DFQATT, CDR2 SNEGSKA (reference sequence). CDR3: CSASRPAFNYGYTF. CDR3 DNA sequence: TGCAGTGCTAGTCGGCCAGCCTTTAACTATGGCTACACCTTC.

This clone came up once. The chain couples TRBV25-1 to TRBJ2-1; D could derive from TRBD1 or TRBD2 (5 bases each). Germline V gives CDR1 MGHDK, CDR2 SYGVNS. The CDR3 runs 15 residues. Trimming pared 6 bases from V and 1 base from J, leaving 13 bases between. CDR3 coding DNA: TGTGCCAGCAGGGGGACGAGCGGTTCCTACAATGAGCAGTTCTTC. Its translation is CASRGTSGSYNEQFF. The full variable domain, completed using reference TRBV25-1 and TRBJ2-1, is EADIYQTPRYLVIGTGKKITLECSQTMGHDKMYWYQQDPGMELHLIHYSYGVNSTEKGDLSSESTVSRIRTEHFPLTLESARPSHTSQYLCASRGTSGSYNEQFFGPGTRLTVL.

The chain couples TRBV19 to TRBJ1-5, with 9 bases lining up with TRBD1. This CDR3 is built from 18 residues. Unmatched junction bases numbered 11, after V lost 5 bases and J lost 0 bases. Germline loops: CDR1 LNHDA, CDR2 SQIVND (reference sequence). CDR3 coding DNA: TGTGCCAGTAGTGAACCGGGACAGGGCCTCTATAGCAATCAGCCCCAGCATTTT. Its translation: CASSEPGQGLYSNQPQHF.

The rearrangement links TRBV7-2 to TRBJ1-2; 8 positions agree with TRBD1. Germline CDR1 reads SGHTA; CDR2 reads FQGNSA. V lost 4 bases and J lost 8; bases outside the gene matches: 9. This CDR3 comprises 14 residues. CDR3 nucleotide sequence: TGTGCCAGCAGCTCCGGACAGGGCTCCCTAGGCTACACCTTC. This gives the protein CASSSGQGSLGYTF.

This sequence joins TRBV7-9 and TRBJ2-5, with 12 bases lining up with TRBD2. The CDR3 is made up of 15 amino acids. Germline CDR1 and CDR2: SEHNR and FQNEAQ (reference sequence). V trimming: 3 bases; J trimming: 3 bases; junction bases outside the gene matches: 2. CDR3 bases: TGTGCCAGCAGCTTGTGGACTAGCGGGAAAGAGACCCAGTACTTC. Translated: CASSLWTSGKETQYF. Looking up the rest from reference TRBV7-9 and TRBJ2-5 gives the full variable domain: DTGVSQNPRHKITKRGQNVTFRCDPISEHNRLYWYRQTLGQGPEFLTYFQNEAQLEKSRLLSDRFSAERPKGSFSTLEIQRTEQGDSAMYLCASSLWTSGKETQYFGPGTRLLVL.

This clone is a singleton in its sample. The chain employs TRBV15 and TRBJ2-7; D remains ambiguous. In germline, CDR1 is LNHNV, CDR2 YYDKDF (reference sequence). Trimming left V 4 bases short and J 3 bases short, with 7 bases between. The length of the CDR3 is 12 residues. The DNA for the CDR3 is TGTGCCACCAGCAAGACCGGCTACGAGCAGTACTTC. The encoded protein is CATSKTGYEQYF.

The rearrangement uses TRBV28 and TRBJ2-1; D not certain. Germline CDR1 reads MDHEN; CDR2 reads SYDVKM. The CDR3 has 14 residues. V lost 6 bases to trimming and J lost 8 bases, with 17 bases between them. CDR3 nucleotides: TGTGCCAGCAGCCGAAACTTTTATTCGGATGAGCAGTTCTTC. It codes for CASSRNFYSDEQFF.

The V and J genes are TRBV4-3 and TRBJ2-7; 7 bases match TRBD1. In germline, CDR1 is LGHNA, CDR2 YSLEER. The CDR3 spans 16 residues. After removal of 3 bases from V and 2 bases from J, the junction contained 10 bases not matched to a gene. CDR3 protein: CASSHSPTGQTYEQYF. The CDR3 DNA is TGCGCCAGCAGCCATTCCCCGACAGGGCAAACCTACGAGCAGTACTTC.

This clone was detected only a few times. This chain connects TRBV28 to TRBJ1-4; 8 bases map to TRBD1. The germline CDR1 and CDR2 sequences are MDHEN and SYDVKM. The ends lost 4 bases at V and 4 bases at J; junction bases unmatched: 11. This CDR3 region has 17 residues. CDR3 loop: CASSSRGQARNNEKLFF. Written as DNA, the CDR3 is TGTGCCAGCAGTTCTAGGGGACAGGCCCGCAATAATGAAAAACTGTTTTTT. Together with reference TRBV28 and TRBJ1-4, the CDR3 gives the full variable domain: DVKVTQSSRYLVKRTGEKVFLECVQDMDHENMFWYRQDPGLGLRLIYFSYDVKMKEKGDIPEGYSVSREKKERFSLILESASTNQTSMYLCASSSRGQARNNEKLFFGSGTQLSVL.

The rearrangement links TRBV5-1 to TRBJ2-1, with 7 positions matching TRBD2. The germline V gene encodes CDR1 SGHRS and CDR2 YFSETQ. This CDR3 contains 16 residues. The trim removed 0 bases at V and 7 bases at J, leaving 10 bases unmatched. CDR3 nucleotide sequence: TGCGCCAGCAGCTTGGGGTTTAGCGGGCGGGGGAATGAGCAGTTCTTC. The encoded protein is CASSLGFSGRGNEQFF.

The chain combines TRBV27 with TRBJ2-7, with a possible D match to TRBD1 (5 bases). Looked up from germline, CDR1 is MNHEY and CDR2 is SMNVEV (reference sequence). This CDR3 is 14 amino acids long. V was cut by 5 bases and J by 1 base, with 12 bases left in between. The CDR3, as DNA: TGTGCCAGCAGTCGACAGATCTCATCCTACGAGCAGTACTTC. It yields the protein CASSRQISSYEQYF.

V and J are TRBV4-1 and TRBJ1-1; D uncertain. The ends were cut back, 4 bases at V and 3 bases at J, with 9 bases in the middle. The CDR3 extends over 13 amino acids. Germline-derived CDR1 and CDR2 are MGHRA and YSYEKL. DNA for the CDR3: TGCGCCAGCAGCCTGGGGAGAGACACTGAAGCTTTCTTT. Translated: CASSLGRDTEAFF.

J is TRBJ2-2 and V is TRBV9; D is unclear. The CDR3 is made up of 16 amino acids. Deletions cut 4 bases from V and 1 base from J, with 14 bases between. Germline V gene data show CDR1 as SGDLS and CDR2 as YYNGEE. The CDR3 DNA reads TGTGCCAGCAGCCCAAGTCGTCCCCTGAACACCGGGGAGCTGTTTTTT. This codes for CASSPSRPLNTGELFF.

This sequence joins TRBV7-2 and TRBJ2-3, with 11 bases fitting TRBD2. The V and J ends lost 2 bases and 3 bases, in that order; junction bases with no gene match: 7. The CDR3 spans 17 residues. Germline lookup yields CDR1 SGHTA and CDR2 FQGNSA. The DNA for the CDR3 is TGTGCCAGCAGCTTAAGTACTAGCGGGAGTGGTACAGATACGCAGTATTTT. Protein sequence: CASSLSTSGSGTDTQYF.

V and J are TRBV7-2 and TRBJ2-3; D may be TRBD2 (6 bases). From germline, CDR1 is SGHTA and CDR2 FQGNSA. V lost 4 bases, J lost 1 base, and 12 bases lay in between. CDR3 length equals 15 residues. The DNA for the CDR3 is TGTGCCAGCAGCTCGTGGGGGGTAGGCACAGATACGCAGTATTTT. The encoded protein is CASSSWGVGTDTQYF.

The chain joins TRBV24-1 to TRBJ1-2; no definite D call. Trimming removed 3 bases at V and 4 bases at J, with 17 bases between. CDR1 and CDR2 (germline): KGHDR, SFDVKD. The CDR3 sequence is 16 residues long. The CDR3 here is CATSDSSKPGIYGYTF. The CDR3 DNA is TGTGCCACCAGTGATAGTTCGAAACCCGGAATCTATGGCTACACCTTC.

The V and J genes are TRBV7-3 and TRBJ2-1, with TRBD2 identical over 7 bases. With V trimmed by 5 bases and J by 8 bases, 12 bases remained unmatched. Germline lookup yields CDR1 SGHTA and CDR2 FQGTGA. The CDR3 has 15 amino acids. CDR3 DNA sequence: TGTGCCAGCAGCCAGATGGGCGGGGGTGATCATGAGCAGTTCTTC. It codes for CASSQMGGGDHEQFF.

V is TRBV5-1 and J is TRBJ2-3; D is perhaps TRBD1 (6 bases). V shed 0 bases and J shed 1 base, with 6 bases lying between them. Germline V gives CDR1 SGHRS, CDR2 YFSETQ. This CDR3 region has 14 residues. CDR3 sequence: CASSLGGRTDTQYF. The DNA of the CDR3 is TGCGCCAGCAGCTTGGGGGGGCGCACAGATACGCAGTATTTT. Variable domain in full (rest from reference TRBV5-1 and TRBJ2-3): KAGVTQTPRYLIKTRGQQVTLSCSPISGHRSVSWYQQTPGQGLQFLFEYFSETQRNKGNFPGRFSGRQFSNSRSEMNVSTLELGDSALYLCASSLGGRTDTQYFGPGTRLTVL.

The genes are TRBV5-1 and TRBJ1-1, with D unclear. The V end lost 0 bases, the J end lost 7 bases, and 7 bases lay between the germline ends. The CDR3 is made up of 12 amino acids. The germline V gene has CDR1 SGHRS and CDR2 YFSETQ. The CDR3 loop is CASSLGSGEAFF. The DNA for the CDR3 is TGCGCCAGCAGCTTGGGTAGCGGTGAAGCTTTCTTT.

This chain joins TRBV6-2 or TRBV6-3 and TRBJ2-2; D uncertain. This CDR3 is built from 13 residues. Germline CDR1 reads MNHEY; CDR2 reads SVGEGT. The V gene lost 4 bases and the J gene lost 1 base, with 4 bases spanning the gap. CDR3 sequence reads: CASSFENTGELFF. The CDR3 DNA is TGTGCCAGCAGTTTTGAGAACACCGGGGAGCTGTTTTTT.

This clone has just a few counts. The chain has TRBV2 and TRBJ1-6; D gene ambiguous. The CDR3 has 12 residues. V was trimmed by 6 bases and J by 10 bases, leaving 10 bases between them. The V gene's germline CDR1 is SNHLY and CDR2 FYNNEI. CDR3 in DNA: TGTGCCAGCAGAAGGGAGTTATCACCCCTCCACTTT. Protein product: CASRRELSPLHF.

The CDR3: CSASVTVSYNEQFF. The CDR3 nucleotides read TGCAGTGCTAGTGTGACAGTTTCCTACAATGAGCAGTTCTTC. This chain links TRBV20-1 with TRBJ2-1; perhaps TRBD1 as D (5 bases). The V gene lost 3 bases and the J gene lost 1 base, with 10 bases spanning the gap. Germline values: CDR1 DFQATT, CDR2 SNEGSKA (reference sequence). CDR3 length: 14 amino acids.

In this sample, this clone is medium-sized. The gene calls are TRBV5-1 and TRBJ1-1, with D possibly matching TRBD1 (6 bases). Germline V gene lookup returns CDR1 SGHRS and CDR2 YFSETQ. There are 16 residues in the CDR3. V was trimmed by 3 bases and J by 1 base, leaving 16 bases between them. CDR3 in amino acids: CASSSGGLNRNTEAFF. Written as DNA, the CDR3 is TGCGCCAGCAGCTCCGGGGGGCTAAATCGGAACACTGAAGCTTTCTTT.

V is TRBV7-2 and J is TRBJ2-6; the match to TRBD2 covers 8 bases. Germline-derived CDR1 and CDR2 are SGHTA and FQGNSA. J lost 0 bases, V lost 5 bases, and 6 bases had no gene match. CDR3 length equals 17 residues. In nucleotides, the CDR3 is TGTGCCAGCAGCCCCGGGGGGGGAGTCTCTGGGGCCAACGTCCTGACTTTC. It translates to CASSPGGGVSGANVLTF.

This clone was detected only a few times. CDR3 coding DNA: TGTGCCAGTAGTGTTACTTCGGGGGAGCAGTACTTC. Encoded protein: CASSVTSGEQYF. V gene TRBV19 combines with J gene TRBJ2-7, with D maybe TRBD2 (5 bases). CDR1 and CDR2 from the germline V gene are LNHDA and SQIVND (reference sequence). The CDR3 has 12 residues. V lost 5 bases and J 7 bases, leaving 12 bases between the germline ends. The complete variable domain, with remaining parts taken from reference TRBV19 and TRBJ2-7, reads DGGITQSPKYLFRKEGQNVTLSCEQNLNHDAMYWYRQDPGQGLRLIYYSQIVNDFQKGDIAEGYSVSREKKESFPLTVTSAQKNPTAFYLCASSVTSGEQYFGPGTRLTVT.

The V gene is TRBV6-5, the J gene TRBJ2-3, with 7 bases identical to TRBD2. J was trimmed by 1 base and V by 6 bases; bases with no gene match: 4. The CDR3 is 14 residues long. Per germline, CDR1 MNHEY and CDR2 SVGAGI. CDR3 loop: CASSSGAGTDTQYF. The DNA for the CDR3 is TGTGCCAGCAGCAGCGGGGCCGGCACAGATACGCAGTATTTT.